The source of this T cell receptor beta chain is a study of blood T cell repertoires in COVID-19 (dated by TCRdb to the early 2020s). Describing the broader study: The collaborator samples originated in the United States, Italy and Spain and spanned the acute and convalescent phases of COVID-19. Sample metadata almost always included a de-identified subject ID, COVID-19 status, age in years and sex. The repertoires were released in a freely available public database meant as a resource for research on the immune response to SARS-CoV-2. The material from the prospective study consisted of cDNA or gDNA derived from T cells, B-cell-depleted T cells, or PBMCs. Samples were obtained from the ongoing ImmuneRACE study (first 160 participants) and from 1,254 subjects provided by 6 global collaborators. Where HLA class I and class II types were available, the types were taken from metadata supplied by the sample provider, not from assay-based typing. Subjects who had been exposed to COVID-19, were actively infected with it, or had recovered from it provided the deeply sampled blood TCRbeta repertoires that made up the dataset. The investigation overall reported the following: How much clinical and demographic metadata was included differed by source and by participant, and the metadata was provided uncurated.

The immunoSEQ Assay, a bias-controlled multiplex PCR, was used to amplify TCRbeta CDR3 regions from genomic DNA. Per the original workflow: The number of nucleated cells in each sample was estimated by amplification of reference gene primers within the assay. To quantify the absolute abundance of each unique TCRbeta CDR3 rearrangement, sequence reads were collapsed and filtered. For each sample, productive Simpson clonality was calculated by taking the square root of Simpson's diversity index across productive rearrangements. The table was pulled from immuneACCESS by TCRdb, which kept in-frame rearrangements only. Such tables lose some clones; where checked, under half of the loss comes from unresolved V genes, and the rest has no known cause. V and J calls and clone size follow that table, whereas D and trimming were derived from the DNA. The sample table contains around 68,000 clones; only one count was recorded for over 75% of them. Clones ranked in the top ten supply about 6.6% of the sample.

Counted from cysteine to phenylalanine, this CDR3 has 15 amino acids. Left in the record is the CDR3 DNA by itself, 45 bases read in frame from the first base. Relative to germline, V is missing 5 bases and J is missing 4 bases, with 6 bases of the junction outside any gene match. CDR1 and CDR2, looked up from the germline V gene (reference sequence), are SEHNR and FQNEAQ. The collaborating institutions used their own protocols to collect whole blood in K2EDTA tubes. For TCRbeta analysis, collaborator samples were shipped as frozen whole blood, as isolated PBMCs, or as DNA extracted from either sample type. Regarding this clone: The antigen this receptor binds is unknown. No clone much larger than this one lies a single base away; base qualities are absent.

The chain was built from TRBV7-9 and TRBJ1-2; 11 bases in the middle match TRBD1. The source of this sequence is a man over 45 with active COVID-19. Sequencing was performed on peripheral blood. The DNA sequence follows: TGTGCCAGCAGCATAACCGGGACAGGGGGCTATGGCTACACCTTC. This codes for CASSITGTGGYGYTF. Extended through the reference TRBV7-9 and TRBJ1-2 proteins, this CDR3 yields the full variable domain: DTGVSQNPRHKITKRGQNVTFRCDPISEHNRLYWYRQTLGQGPEFLTYFQNEAQLEKSRLLSDRFSAERPKGSFSTLEIQRTEQGDSAMYLCASSITGTGGYGYTFGSGTRLTVV.